This TCR beta chain was profiled in a study of blood T cell repertoires in COVID-19. Libraries were prepared by immunoSEQ multiplex PCR; TCRdb keeps only in-frame clonotypes and omits some of them. Seen here are around 59,000 clones, 78% observed once, and the top ten hold 10% to 15%. V lost 3 bases and J lost 4; bases outside the gene matches: 15. CDR1 is LGHDT and CDR2 is YNNKEL in the germline V gene (reference sequence). The CDR3 is 19 residues long. Specimen: peripheral blood. The chain carries TRBV3-1 (or the pseudogene TRBV3-2) and TRBJ2-1, with 10 nucleotides matching TRBD1. This TCR was sampled from a man older than 75 with acute or convalescent COVID-19. The CDR3 region has the DNA TGTGCCAGCAGCCACCCGGGTGGATCCGGGACAGGGGCGTACAATGAGCAGTTCTTC. It codes for CASSHPGGSGTGAYNEQFF.